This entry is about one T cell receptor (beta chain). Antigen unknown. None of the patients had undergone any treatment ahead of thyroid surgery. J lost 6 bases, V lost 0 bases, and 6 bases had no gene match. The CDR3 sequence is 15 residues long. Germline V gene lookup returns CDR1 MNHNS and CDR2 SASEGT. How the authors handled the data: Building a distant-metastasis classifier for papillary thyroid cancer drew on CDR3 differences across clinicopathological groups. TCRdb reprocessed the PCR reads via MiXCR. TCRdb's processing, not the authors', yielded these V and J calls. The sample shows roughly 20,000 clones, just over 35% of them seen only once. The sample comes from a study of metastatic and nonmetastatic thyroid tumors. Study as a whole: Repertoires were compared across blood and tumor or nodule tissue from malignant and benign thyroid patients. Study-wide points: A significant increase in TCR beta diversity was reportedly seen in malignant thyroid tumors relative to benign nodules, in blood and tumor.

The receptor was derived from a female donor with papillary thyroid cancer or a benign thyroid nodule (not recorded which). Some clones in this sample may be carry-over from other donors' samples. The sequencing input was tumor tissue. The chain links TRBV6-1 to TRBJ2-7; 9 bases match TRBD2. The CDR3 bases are TGTGCCAGCAGTGAAGCTAGCGGGAGAACGAGCGAGCAGTACTTC. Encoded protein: CASSEASGRTSEQYF.